What follows are 26 T cell receptor beta chains derived from one specimen sequenced in a study of breast tumors, draining lymph nodes, adjacent tissues. One entry per CDR3 protein, called by TCRdb with MiXCR from the multiplex PCR reads. The table includes 200,000 to 250,000 distinct CDR3 sequences, approximately 29% detected once. Samples came from axillary lymph nodes draining the breast cancer. Sequencing used axillary lymph node tissue. The receptors come from a female donor with breast cancer. Some clones in this sample may be carry-over from other donors' samples.

The chain recombines TRBV7-3 with TRBJ2-2; D tentatively reads TRBD1 or TRBD2 (7 bases each). The germline V and J ends were trimmed by 5 bases and 1 base, with 17 bases remaining between them. This CDR3 has 17 residues. Germline V gene data show CDR1 as SGHTA and CDR2 as FQGTGA. The CDR3 sequence is CASSQGGGLMNTGELFF. The CDR3 bases are TGTGCCAGCAGCCAGGGGGGGGGACTAATGAACACCGGGGAGCTGTTTTTT.

V is TRBV6-1 and J is TRBJ2-4; 7 bases line up with TRBD1. Germline trimming cut 6 bases from V and 4 bases from J; bases unmatched to any gene: 12. Germline-derived CDR1 and CDR2 are MNHNS and SASEGT. There are 16 residues in the CDR3. CDR3 coding DNA: TGTGCCAGCAGACCCCAGTCGACAGGGAAAAAAAACATTCAGTACTTC. It translates to CASRPQSTGKKNIQYF.

This clonotype has only a few counts. A clone one base away is much larger, so this may be a read error. This chain joins TRBV7-8 and TRBJ1-2; no clear D. CDR1 is SGHVS and CDR2 is FQNEAQ in the germline V gene. This CDR3 region has 13 residues. V lost 1 base to trimming and J lost 7 bases, with 10 bases between them. The chain's CDR3 is CASSLGQHLGYTF. As DNA, the CDR3 is TGTGCCAGCAGCTTAGGGCAGCACCTTGGCTACACCTTC.

The chain has TRBV24-1 and TRBJ2-5; tentatively, D is TRBD1 (5 bases). The V end lost 5 bases, the J end lost 2 bases, and 8 bases lay between the germline ends. Germline values: CDR1 KGHDR, CDR2 SFDVKD. This CDR3 has 13 residues. As DNA, the CDR3 is TGTGCCACCAGTGGGACAATTCAAGAGACCCAGTACTTC. Protein product: CATSGTIQETQYF.

This clonotype was picked up many times. The genes are TRBV5-5 and TRBJ2-7, with 11 bases aligning to TRBD1. Germline V lookup: CDR1 SGHKS, CDR2 YYEKEE (reference sequence). Germline trimming cut 4 bases from V and 4 bases from J; bases unmatched to any gene: 10. The CDR3 is 16 amino acids. DNA for the CDR3: TGTGCCAGCAGCCCCGGACAGGGGGCTTATAGGTACGAGCAGTACTTC. Protein sequence: CASSPGQGAYRYEQYF.

The sample holds many counts of this clonotype. The chain uses TRBV7-9 and TRBJ2-3, with TRBD2 matching 11 bases. Losses at the gene ends were 5 bases for V and 1 base for J; bases not matched to a gene: 5. This CDR3 has 16 residues. Per the germline V gene, CDR1 is SEHNR and CDR2 is FQNEAQ (reference sequence). CDR3 protein: CASSRPSGRRTDTQYF. Written as DNA, the CDR3 is TGTGCCAGCAGCCGGCCTAGCGGGAGGCGCACAGATACGCAGTATTTT.

The chain links TRBV7-2 to TRBJ1-4; 7 bases map to TRBD1. The J segment lost 7 bases and the V segment lost 4 bases, leaving 3 bases of the junction unmatched. Germline CDR1 reads SGHTA; CDR2 reads FQGNSA. This CDR3 has 13 amino acids. CDR3 amino acids: CASSSGQAEKLFF. As DNA, the CDR3 is TGTGCCAGCAGCTCAGGACAGGCTGAAAAACTGTTTTTT.

This clonotype was recorded a few times. This chain uses TRBV11-2 with TRBJ2-7; the D gene is possibly TRBD2 (6 bases). Germline-derived CDR1 and CDR2 are SGHAT and FQNNGV. V lost 5 bases and J lost 2, with 16 bases in between. The CDR3 spans 15 residues. CDR3 loop: CASSARASAPYEQYF. CDR3 nucleotides: TGTGCCAGCAGCGCCCGGGCTAGCGCTCCCTACGAGCAGTACTTC.

The CDR3 loop reads CSPGLAGTYEQYF. CDR3 in DNA: TGCAGTCCCGGACTAGCGGGGACCTACGAGCAGTACTTC. The chain couples TRBV20-1 to TRBJ2-7, with 12 bases identical to TRBD2. Germline lookup yields CDR1 DFQATT and CDR2 SNEGSKA (reference sequence). Unmatched junction bases numbered 4, after V lost 8 bases and J lost 2 bases. CDR3 length equals 13 residues.

The rearrangement links TRBV11-2 to TRBJ1-2; D is uncertain. V dropped 1 base and J dropped 12 bases, with 15 bases sitting between them. The CDR3 is 13 amino acids. Germline assignment: CDR1 SGHAT and CDR2 FQNNGV. The CDR3 loop is CASSLGGASGNTF. The CDR3 DNA reads TGTGCCAGCAGCTTAGGGGGAGCGAGTGGAAACACCTTC.

This clonotype is a singleton in its sample. The chain couples TRBV9 to TRBJ1-6, with D possibly being TRBD1 (5 bases). Trimming removed 3 bases at V and 13 bases at J, with 23 bases between. Germline values: CDR1 SGDLS, CDR2 YYNGEE. CDR3 length: 16 residues. The CDR3 region is CASSGYSGGAGSPLHF. The CDR3 DNA reads as TGTGCCAGCAGCGGATATTCGGGGGGAGCGGGATCCCCCCTCCACTTT.

This clonotype was seen repeatedly, ten times or more. The chain uses TRBV5-1 and TRBJ2-5; TRBD2 aligns across 9 bases. V lost 7 bases to trimming and J lost 4 bases; unmatched junction nucleotides: 14. The CDR3 spans 16 residues. Germline assignment: CDR1 SGHRS and CDR2 YFSETQ. The CDR3 DNA is TGCGCCAGCTGCCCTTTTAGCGGGAGTATGAGAGAGACCCAGTACTTC. This codes for CASCPFSGSMRETQYF. The whole variable domain, filled in from reference TRBV5-1 and TRBJ2-5, reads KAGVTQTPRYLIKTRGQQVTLSCSPISGHRSVSWYQQTPGQGLQFLFEYFSETQRNKGNFPGRFSGRQFSNSRSEMNVSTLELGDSALYLCASCPFSGSMRETQYFGPGTRLLVL.

V and J are TRBV10-3 and TRBJ1-6; TRBD1 is a possible D gene (5 bases). This CDR3 has 17 amino acids. Germline V gene sequence: CDR1 ENHRY, CDR2 SYGVKD. Trimming removed 0 bases at V and 10 bases at J, with 19 bases between. Here the CDR3 DNA reads TGTGCCATCAGTGAGTCGCTAGTTTGGACACCTAACTCACCCCTCCACTTT. Protein product: CAISESLVWTPNSPLHF.

The chain links TRBV20-1 to TRBJ1-1; D not certain. V gave up 1 base and J gave up 4 bases, with 7 bases separating them. The germline gives CDR1 DFQATT, CDR2 SNEGSKA (reference sequence). The CDR3 has 12 residues. The CDR3 region is CSARAGSTEAFF. The CDR3 DNA is TGCAGTGCTAGAGCCGGGTCCACTGAAGCTTTCTTT.

In its sample, this clonotype was seen many times. The chain combines TRBV5-1 with TRBJ2-1, with D perhaps TRBD1 (6 bases). The CDR3 has 13 residues. V lost 4 bases and J lost 8, with 13 bases in between. From germline, CDR1 is SGHRS and CDR2 YFSETQ. This chain's CDR3 is CASSPTGTHEQFF. DNA for the CDR3: TGCGCCAGCAGCCCTACAGGGACGCATGAGCAGTTCTTC.

This clonotype was found many times. The junction differs from germline at one of its ends, possibly a read error. The DNA for the CDR3 is TGTGCTAGTGGTCATCAGGCACAGCTTAGCAATCAGCCCCAGCGTTTT. Amino acid sequence: CASGHQAQLSNQPQRF. The chain combines TRBV12-5 with TRBJ1-5; no clear D gene. This CDR3 is built from 16 residues. CDR1 LGHNT and CDR2 FRNRAP come from the germline V gene.

As regards this clonotype: No conserved phenylalanine or tryptophan is present at the end of the CDR3, so a read error is the likely explanation. No DNA is shown, since the ends of the CDR3 on it are uncertain; the CDR3 is the one TCRdb lists. The J gene is TRBJ1-2, the V gene TRBV20-1. The CDR3 has 8 amino acids, counting both end residues. Germline V gene lookup returns CDR1 DFQATT and CDR2 SNEGSKA (reference sequence). This CDR3 reads CSARGLAG.

This clonotype was seen ten or more times. The chain links TRBV7-9 to TRBJ2-1; TRBD2 aligns across 9 bases. This CDR3 region has 17 residues. The J segment lost 8 bases and the V segment lost 7 bases, leaving 18 bases of the junction unmatched. Looked up from germline, CDR1 is SEHNR and CDR2 is FQNEAQ (reference sequence). CDR3 sequence: CASKRGAGGRVYDEQFF. Here the CDR3 DNA reads TGTGCCAGCAAAAGAGGGGCGGGAGGGCGGGTATACGATGAGCAGTTCTTC.

This clonotype was picked up many times. This may be a read error, as it is one base from a much larger clone. The rearrangement links TRBV6-6 to TRBJ1-3, with D perhaps matching TRBD1 (5 bases). The germline V gene has CDR1 MNHNY and CDR2 SVGAGI (reference sequence). This CDR3 comprises 11 residues. CDR3 bases: TGTGCCAGCAGTCACTCCGGGGGAGGATATTTT. It is translated as CASSHSGGGYF.

DNA of the CDR3: TGTGCCAGCGGTTATGCCGGGACTAGCGGGAGGTTCCAACTTACCTACGAGCAGTACTTC. Encoded protein: CASGYAGTSGRFQLTYEQYF. The chain carries TRBV2 and TRBJ2-7; 15 bases fit TRBD2. V trimming: 8 bases; J trimming: 2 bases; junction bases outside the gene matches: 19. CDR3 length: 20 residues. CDR1 is SNHLY, CDR2 FYNNEI, per germline. Looking up the rest from reference TRBV2 and TRBJ2-7 gives the full variable domain: EPEVTQTPSHQVTQMGQEVILRCVPISNHLYFYWYRQILGQKVEFLVSFYNNEISEKSEIFDDQFSVERPDGSNFTLKIRSTKLEDSAMYFCASGYAGTSGRFQLTYEQYFGPGTRLTVT.

The rearrangement uses TRBV12-3 or TRBV12-4 and TRBJ1-5; D uncertain. This CDR3 is built from 14 residues. V shed 0 bases and J shed 11 bases, with 14 bases lying between them. The CDR3 region has the DNA TGTGCCAGCAGTTTAGCGCTCGGCGGGAGGGCCCAGCATTTT. Its protein product is CASSLALGGRAQHF.

This clonotype was picked up many times. The chain is built from TRBV7-9 and TRBJ2-3; unclear D gene. Germline loops: CDR1 SEHNR, CDR2 FQNEAQ (reference sequence). This CDR3 spans 12 amino acids. Trimming removed 9 bases at V and 1 base at J, with 8 bases between. CDR3 nucleotides: TGTGCCAGTGGCGCGGGCACAGATACGCAGTATTTT. Its protein is CASGAGTDTQYF.

This clonotype has only one observation. One junction end does not reproduce the germline sequence, and a read error may be involved. The chain joins TRBV15 to TRBJ2-1, with TRBD2 matching over 10 bases. Per the germline V gene, CDR1 is LNHNV and CDR2 is YYDKDF (reference sequence). CDR3 length equals 17 residues. In DNA form, the CDR3 reads TGTGCCGCCAGCAGCCCCCGAGCGGGAGGGCCGGAGAATGAGCAGTTCTTC. As protein: CAASSPRAGGPENEQFF.

Many counts were recorded for this clonotype. This chain uses TRBV5-4 with TRBJ1-5; D not resolved. From germline, CDR1 is SGHNT and CDR2 YYREEE (reference sequence). The CDR3 totals 14 residues. Deletions cut 1 base from V and 2 bases from J, with 7 bases between. The CDR3 is CASSLSGGNQPQHF. For the CDR3, the DNA is TGTGCCAGCAGCTTGAGTGGGGGCAATCAGCCCCAGCATTTT.

For this clonotype: A much larger clone lies one base from this, so it may be a read error. The J gene is TRBJ2-1, the V gene TRBV12-3 or TRBV12-4, with TRBD2 matching 11 bases. The CDR3 is made up of 17 amino acids. The CDR3 sequence is CASSLASGRAFNNGQFF. CDR3 nucleotide sequence: TGTGCCAGCAGTTTAGCTAGCGGGAGGGCCTTTAACAATGGGCAGTTCTTC.

About this clonotype: One base away lies a much larger clone, so this may be a sequencing read error. The CDR3 does not end in the conserved phenylalanine or tryptophan, so this is likely a read error. The chain recombines TRBV7-9 with TRBJ2-4; no clear D gene. The V gene's germline CDR1 is SEHNR and CDR2 FQNEAQ (reference sequence). This CDR3 has 14 amino acids. Trimming shortened V by 4 bases and J by 2 bases, and 9 bases separated the two germline ends. CDR3 coding DNA: TGTGCCAGCAGCTCCTACGATCCCAAAAACATTCAGTACCTC. Encoded protein: CASSSYDPKNIQYL.